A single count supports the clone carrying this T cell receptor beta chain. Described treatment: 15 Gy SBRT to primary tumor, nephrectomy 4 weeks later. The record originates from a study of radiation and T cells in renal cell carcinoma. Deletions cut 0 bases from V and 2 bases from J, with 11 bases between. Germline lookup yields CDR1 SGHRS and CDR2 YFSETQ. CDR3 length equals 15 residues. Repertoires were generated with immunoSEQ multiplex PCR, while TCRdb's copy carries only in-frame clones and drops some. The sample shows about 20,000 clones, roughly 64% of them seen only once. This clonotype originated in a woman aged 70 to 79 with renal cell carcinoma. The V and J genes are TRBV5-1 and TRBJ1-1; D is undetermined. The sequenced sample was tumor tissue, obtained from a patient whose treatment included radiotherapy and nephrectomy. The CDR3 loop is CASSLAGLINTEAFF. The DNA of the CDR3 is TGCGCCAGCAGCTTGGCAGGACTAATAAACACTGAAGCTTTCTTT.